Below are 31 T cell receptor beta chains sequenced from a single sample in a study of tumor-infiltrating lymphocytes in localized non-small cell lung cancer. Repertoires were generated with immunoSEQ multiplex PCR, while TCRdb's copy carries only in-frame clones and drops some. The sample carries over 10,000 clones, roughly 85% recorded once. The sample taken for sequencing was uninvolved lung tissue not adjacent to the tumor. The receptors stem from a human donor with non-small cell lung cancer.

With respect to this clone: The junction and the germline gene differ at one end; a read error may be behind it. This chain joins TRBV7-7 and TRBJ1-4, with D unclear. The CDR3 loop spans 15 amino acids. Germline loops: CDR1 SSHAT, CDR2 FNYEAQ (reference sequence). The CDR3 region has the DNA TGTGCTAGCAGCTTAGCCGGGGTCCATAATGAAAAACTGTTTTTT. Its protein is CASSLAGVHNEKLFF. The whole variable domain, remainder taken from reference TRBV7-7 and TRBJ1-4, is GAGVSQSPRYKVTKRGQDVTLRCDPISSHATLYWYQQALGQGPEFLTYFNYEAQPDKSGLPSDRFSAERPEGSISTLTIQRTEQRDSAMYRCASSLAGVHNEKLFFGSGTQLSVL.

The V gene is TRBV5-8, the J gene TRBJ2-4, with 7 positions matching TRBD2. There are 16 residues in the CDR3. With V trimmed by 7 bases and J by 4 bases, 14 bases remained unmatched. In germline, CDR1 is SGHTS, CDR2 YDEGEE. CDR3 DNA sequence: TGTGCCAGCTATAACCGGGACTACCTGTCTAAAAACATTCAGTACTTC. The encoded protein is CASYNRDYLSKNIQYF.

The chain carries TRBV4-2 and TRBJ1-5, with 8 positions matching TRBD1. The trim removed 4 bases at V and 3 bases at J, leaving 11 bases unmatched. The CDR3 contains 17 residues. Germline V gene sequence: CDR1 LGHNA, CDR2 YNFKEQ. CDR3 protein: CASSLGMGQADNQPQHF. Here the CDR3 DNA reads TGTGCCAGCAGCCTGGGAATGGGACAGGCGGACAATCAGCCCCAGCATTTT.

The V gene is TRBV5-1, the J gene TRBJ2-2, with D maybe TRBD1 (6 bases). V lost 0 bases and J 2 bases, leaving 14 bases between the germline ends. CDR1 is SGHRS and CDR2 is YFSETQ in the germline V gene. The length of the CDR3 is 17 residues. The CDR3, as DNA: TGCGCCAGCAGCTTGGAGCCAGGGGCTAAAAACACCGGGGAGCTGTTTTTT. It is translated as CASSLEPGAKNTGELFF.

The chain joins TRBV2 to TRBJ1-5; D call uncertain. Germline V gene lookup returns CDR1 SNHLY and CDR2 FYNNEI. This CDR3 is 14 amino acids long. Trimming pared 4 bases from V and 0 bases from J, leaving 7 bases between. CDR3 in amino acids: CASSGVNSNQPQHF. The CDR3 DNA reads TGTGCCAGCAGTGGAGTGAATAGCAATCAGCCCCAGCATTTT.

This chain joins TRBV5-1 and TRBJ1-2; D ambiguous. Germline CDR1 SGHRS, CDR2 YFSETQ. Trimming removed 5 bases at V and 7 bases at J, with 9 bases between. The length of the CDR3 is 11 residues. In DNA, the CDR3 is TGCGCCAGCAGGAGAGAAGGTGGCTACACCTTC. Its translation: CASRREGGYTF.

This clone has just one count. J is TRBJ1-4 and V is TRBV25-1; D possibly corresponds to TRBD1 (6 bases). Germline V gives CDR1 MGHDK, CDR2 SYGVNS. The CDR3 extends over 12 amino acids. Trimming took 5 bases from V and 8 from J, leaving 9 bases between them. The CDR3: CASSHGQEKLFF. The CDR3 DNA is TGTGCCAGCAGTCACGGACAGGAAAAACTGTTTTTT.

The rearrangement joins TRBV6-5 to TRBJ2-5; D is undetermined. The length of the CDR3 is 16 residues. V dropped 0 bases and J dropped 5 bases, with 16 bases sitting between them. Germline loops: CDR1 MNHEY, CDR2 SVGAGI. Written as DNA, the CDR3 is TGTGCCAGCAGTTACTCGGGCGTCAACCCTTGGGAGACCCAGTACTTC. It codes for CASSYSGVNPWETQYF.

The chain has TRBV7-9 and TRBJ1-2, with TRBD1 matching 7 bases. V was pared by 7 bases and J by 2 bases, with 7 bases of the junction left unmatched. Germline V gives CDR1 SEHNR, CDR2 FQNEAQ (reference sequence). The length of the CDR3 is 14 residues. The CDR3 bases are TGTGCCAGCACCAACCCACAGGGGAACTATGGCTACACCTTC. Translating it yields CASTNPQGNYGYTF.

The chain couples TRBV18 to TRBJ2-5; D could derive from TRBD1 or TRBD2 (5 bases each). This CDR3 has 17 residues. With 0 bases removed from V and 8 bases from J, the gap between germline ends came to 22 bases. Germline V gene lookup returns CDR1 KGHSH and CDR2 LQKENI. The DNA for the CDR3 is TGTGCCAGCTCACCACCGAGCGAGGGGCCGGGGTCGGGAACCCAGTACTTC. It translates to CASSPPSEGPGSGTQYF.

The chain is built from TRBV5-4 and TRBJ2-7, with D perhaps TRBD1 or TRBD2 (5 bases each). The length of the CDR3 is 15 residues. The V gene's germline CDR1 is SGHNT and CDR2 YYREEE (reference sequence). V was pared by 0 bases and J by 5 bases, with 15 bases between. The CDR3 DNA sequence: TGTGCCAGCAGCTTGGCCGGGGTCAGGGCAGACGAGCAGTACTTC. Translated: CASSLAGVRADEQYF.

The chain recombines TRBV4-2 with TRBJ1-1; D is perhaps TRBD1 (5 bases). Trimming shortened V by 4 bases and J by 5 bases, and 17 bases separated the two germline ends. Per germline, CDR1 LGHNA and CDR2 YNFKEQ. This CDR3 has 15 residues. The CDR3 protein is CASSPQAGMRTEAFF. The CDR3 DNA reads TGTGCCAGCAGCCCTCAGGCAGGGATGAGGACTGAAGCTTTCTTT.

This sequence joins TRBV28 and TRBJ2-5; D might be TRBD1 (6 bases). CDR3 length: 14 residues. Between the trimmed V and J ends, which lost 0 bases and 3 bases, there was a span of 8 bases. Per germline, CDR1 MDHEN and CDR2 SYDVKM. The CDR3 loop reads CASSLWGQEETQYF. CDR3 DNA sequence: TGTGCCAGCAGTTTATGGGGACAAGAAGAGACCCAGTACTTC.

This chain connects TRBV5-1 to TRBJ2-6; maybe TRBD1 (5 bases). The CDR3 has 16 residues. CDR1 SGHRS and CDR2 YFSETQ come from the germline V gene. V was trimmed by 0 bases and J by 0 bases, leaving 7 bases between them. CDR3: CASSLVQGSGANVLTF. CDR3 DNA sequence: TGCGCCAGCAGCTTGGTTCAGGGCTCTGGGGCCAACGTCCTGACTTTC.

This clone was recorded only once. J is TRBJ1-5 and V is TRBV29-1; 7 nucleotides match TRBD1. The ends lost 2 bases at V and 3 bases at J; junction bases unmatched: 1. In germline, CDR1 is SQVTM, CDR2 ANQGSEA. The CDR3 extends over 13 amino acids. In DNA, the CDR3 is TGCAGCGTTGAAACAGGGGACAATCAGCCCCAGCATTTT. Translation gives CSVETGDNQPQHF.

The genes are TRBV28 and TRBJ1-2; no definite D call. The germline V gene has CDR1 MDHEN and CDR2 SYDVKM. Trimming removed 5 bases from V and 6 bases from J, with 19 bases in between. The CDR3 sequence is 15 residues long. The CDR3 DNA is TGTGCCAGCAGTCTAAGACTAGGAGGTTCGGATGGCTACACCTTC. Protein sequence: CASSLRLGGSDGYTF.

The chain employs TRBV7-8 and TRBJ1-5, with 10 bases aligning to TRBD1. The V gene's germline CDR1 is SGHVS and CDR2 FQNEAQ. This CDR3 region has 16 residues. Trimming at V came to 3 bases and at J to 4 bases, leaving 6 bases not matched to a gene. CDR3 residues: CASSFPGQGRNQPQHF. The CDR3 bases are TGTGCCAGCAGCTTCCCGGGACAGGGGAGGAATCAGCCCCAGCATTTT.

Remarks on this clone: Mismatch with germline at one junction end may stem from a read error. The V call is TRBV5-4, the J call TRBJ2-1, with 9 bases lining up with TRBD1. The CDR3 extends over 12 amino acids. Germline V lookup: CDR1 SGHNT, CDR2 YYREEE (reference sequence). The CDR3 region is CASSPTGGRLVF. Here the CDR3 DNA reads TGTGCCAGTTCCCCGACAGGGGGACGACTGGTCTTC. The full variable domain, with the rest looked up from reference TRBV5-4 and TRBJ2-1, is ETGVTQSPTHLIKTRGQQVTLRCSSQSGHNTVSWYQQALGQGPQFIFQYYREEENGRGNFPPRFSGLQFPNYSSELNVNALELDDSALYLCASSPTGGRLVFGPGTRLTVL.

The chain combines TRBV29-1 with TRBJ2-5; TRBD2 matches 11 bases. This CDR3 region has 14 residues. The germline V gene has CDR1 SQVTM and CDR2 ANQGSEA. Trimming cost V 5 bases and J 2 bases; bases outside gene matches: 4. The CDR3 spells CSVSSSGGQETQYF. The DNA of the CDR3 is TGCAGCGTTTCTTCTAGCGGGGGGCAAGAGACCCAGTACTTC.

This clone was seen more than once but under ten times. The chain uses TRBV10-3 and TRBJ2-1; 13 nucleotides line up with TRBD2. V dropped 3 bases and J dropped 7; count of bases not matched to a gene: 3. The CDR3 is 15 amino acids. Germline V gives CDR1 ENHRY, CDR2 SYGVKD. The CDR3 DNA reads TGTGCCATCAGTGACGGGACTAGCGGGATTAATGAGCAGTTCTTC. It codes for CAISDGTSGINEQFF.

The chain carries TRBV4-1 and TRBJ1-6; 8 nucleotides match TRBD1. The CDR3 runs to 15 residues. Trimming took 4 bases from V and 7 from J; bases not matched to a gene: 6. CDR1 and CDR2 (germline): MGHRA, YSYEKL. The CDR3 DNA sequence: TGCGCCAGCAGCCCAGGACAGGGACAGAATTCACCCCTCCACTTT. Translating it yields CASSPGQGQNSPLHF.

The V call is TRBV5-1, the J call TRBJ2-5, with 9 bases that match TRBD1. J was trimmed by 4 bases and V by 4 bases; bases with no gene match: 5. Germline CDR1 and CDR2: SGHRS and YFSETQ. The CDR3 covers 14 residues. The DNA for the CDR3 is TGCGCCAGCAGCCCTTACAGGGGGCGAGAGACCCAGTACTTC. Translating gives CASSPYRGRETQYF.

The CDR3 loop reads CASSVRQGFGGGEAFF. The CDR3 DNA sequence: TGTGCCAGCAGTGTACGTCAGGGTTTCGGTGGAGGTGAAGCTTTCTTT. This sequence joins TRBV2 and TRBJ1-1; possibly TRBD1 for D (5 bases). The ends were cut back, 4 bases at V and 7 bases at J, with 22 bases in the middle. Germline loops: CDR1 SNHLY, CDR2 FYNNEI. CDR3 length equals 16 residues.

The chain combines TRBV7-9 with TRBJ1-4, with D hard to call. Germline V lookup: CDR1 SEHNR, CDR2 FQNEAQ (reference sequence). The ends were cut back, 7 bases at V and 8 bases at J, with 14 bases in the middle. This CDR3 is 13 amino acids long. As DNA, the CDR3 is TGTGCCAGCAACGCGGCCCTAAGGGAAAAACTGTTTTTT. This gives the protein CASNAALREKLFF.

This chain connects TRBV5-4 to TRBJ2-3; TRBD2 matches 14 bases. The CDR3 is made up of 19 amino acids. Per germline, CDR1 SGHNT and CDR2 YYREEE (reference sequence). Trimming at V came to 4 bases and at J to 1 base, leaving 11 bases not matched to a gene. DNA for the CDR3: TGTGCCAGCAGCCGCCGAAGGGGGACTAGCGGGGGCCGCACAGATACGCAGTATTTT. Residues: CASSRRRGTSGGRTDTQYF.

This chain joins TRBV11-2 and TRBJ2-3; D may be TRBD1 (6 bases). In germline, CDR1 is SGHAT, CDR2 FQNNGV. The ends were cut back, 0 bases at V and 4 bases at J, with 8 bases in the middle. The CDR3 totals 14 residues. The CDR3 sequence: CASSLEGTSDTQYF. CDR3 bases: TGTGCCAGCAGCTTAGAAGGGACATCAGATACGCAGTATTTT.

The CDR3 loop is CASNSGQDYGYTF. CDR3 DNA sequence: TGTGCCAGCAATTCTGGACAGGACTATGGCTACACCTTC. The chain links TRBV6-1 to TRBJ1-2; TRBD1 agrees at 7 bases. Germline CDR1 MNHNS, CDR2 SASEGT. Losses at the gene ends were 7 bases for V and 3 bases for J; bases not matched to a gene: 5. CDR3 length: 13 residues.

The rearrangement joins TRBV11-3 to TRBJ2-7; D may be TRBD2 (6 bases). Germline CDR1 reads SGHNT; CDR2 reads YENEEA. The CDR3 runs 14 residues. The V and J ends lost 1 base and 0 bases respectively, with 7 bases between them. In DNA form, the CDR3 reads TGTGCCAGCAGCTTAGCCGGGAGCTCCTACGAGCAGTACTTC. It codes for CASSLAGSSYEQYF.

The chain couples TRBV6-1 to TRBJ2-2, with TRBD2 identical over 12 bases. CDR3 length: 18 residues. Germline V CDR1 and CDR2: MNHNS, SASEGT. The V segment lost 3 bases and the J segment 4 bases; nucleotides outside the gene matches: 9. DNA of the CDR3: TGTGCCAGCAGTGATCTAGCGGGAGGGCCCTCGGTCACCGGGGAGCTGTTTTTT. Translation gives CASSDLAGGPSVTGELFF.

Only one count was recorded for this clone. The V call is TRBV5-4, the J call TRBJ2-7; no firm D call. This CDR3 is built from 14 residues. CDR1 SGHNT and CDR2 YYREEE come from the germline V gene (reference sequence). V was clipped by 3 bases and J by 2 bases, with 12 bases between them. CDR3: CASSSSEKPYEQYF. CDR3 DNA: TGTGCCAGCAGCTCATCGGAGAAACCCTACGAGCAGTACTTC.

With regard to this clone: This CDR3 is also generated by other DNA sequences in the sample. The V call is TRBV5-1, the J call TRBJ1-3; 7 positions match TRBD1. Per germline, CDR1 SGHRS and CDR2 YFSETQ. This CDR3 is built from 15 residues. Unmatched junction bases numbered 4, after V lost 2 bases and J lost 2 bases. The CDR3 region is CASSFNRGPGNTIYF. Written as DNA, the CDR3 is TGCGCCAGCAGCTTCAACAGGGGCCCTGGAAACACCATATATTTT.